Following are 7 T cell receptor beta chains from one sample sequenced in a study of blood T cells in healthy people across ages. It was with a sample-barcoded 5' primer and a J-beta primer mix that a second PCR of roughly 6 to 12 cycles was run. TCRdb called the 5' RACE reads again in MiXCR, with one record for every CDR3 protein. The sample has around 1,000,000 distinct CDR3 sequences; 35% to 40% are singletons. Sample: blood. The receptors here all came from a man between 18 and 35 years old in good health.

The CDR3 reads CASRDYTGPNTEAFF. DNA for the CDR3: TGTGCCAGCAGGGACTATACCGGGCCGAACACTGAAGCTTTCTTT. This rearrangement joins TRBV12-3 or TRBV12-4 to TRBJ1-1; D remains unclear. The V and J ends lost 6 bases and 1 base respectively, with 15 bases between them. The CDR3 has 15 amino acids.

This clonotype was picked up a small number of times. The V gene is TRBV6-5, the J gene TRBJ1-1; D ambiguous. CDR3 length: 14 residues. Trimming cost V 4 bases and J 7 bases, with 16 bases left between them. Per germline, CDR1 MNHEY and CDR2 SVGAGI. Written as DNA, the CDR3 is TGTGCCAGCAGTTCGGCACTCTTTCCCTATGAAGCTTTCTTT. It is translated as CASSSALFPYEAFF.

This clonotype was detected only a few times. In nucleotides, the CDR3 is TGCGCCAGCAGCCAAGCCCCCGGAGTTAATGAAAAACTGTTTTTT. Amino acid sequence: CASSQAPGVNEKLFF. V usage is TRBV4-1 and J usage is TRBJ1-4; no definite D call. Deletions cut 1 base from V and 4 bases from J, with 10 bases between. The CDR3 sequence is 15 residues long. The germline V gene encodes CDR1 MGHRA and CDR2 YSYEKL.

Concerning this clonotype itself: At one boundary the junction diverges from the germline segment, which might be a read error. This chain joins TRBV30 and TRBJ2-5; a weak D match, TRBD1 (5 bases). The CDR3 loop spans 11 amino acids. Germline loops: CDR1 GTSNPN, CDR2 SVGIG (reference sequence). The CDR3 DNA reads TGTGCCTTGAGTGTTCAGGGGACCCAGTACTTC. It encodes CALSVQGTQYF.

The chain carries TRBV20-1 and TRBJ1-4, with D unclear. The V gene lost 0 bases and the J gene lost 1 base, with 12 bases spanning the gap. The CDR3 runs 16 residues. Germline CDR1 DFQATT, CDR2 SNEGSKA (reference sequence). The CDR3 DNA is TGCAGTGCTAGAGATCATCACAGAGGAACTAATGAAAAACTGTTTTTT. Translating it yields CSARDHHRGTNEKLFF.

This clonotype has only a few counts. V gene TRBV25-1 combines with J gene TRBJ1-2; possibly TRBD1 for D (5 bases). V lost 6 bases to trimming and J lost 4 bases, with 12 bases between them. Germline V gives CDR1 MGHDK, CDR2 SYGVNS. The CDR3 runs 13 residues. The CDR3 nucleotides read TGTGCCAGCAGCCCCAACGGGGGCTATGGCTACACCTTC. As protein: CASSPNGGYGYTF.

This clonotype was recorded only once. This chain links TRBV20-1 with TRBJ2-1, with 10 bases matching TRBD1. The length of the CDR3 is 15 residues. The germline V gene has CDR1 DFQATT and CDR2 SNEGSKA (reference sequence). The ends lost 5 bases at V and 5 bases at J; junction bases unmatched: 9. The CDR3 DNA is TGCAGTGCTGGAGCCCGGGACAGGGGTAACAATGAGCAGTTCTTC. This sequence encodes CSAGARDRGNNEQFF.